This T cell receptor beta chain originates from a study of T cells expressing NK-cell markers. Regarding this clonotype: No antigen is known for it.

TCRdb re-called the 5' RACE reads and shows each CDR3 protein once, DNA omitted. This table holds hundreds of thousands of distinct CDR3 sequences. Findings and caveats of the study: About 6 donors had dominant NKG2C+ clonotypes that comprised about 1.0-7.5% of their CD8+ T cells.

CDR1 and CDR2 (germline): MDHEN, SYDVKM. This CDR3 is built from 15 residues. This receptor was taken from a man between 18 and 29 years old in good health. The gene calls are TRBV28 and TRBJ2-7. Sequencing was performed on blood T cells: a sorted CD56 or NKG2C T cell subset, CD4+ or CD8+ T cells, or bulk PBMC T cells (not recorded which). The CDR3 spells CASSLTLSIRYEQYF. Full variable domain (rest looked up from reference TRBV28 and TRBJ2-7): DVKVTQSSRYLVKRTGEKVFLECVQDMDHENMFWYRQDPGLGLRLIYFSYDVKMKEKGDIPEGYSVSREKKERFSLILESASTNQTSMYLCASSLTLSIRYEQYFGPGTRLTVT.